This T cell receptor beta chain was captured in a study of T-cell memory formation after mild COVID-19. Study-level information: In these data, TCR clusters were largely donor specific.

With V trimmed by 4 bases and J by 7 bases, 5 bases remained unmatched. The CDR3 contains 14 residues. CDR1 and CDR2 (germline): SGHTA, FQGNSA. The sample holds many counts of this clonotype. Constant-segment primers were used for 5'RACE, and the resulting TCR alpha and TCR beta cDNA libraries carried sample barcodes and UMIs. TCRdb recomputed calls from the 5' RACE reads with MiXCR, one row per CDR3 protein. Of about 340,000 distinct CDR3 sequences listed, approximately 15% are singletons. The rearrangement links TRBV7-2 to TRBJ2-2; TRBD1 matches at 8 bases. The sequence derives from a man between 18 and 29 years old who had mild COVID-19 (a few samples of this study predate the infection). Cell type and time point are not known. The sequencing input was PBMCs or a T cell subset sorted from them (not recorded which). The CDR3 nucleotides are TGTGCCAGCAGCTGGACAGGGATCGACGGGGAGCTGTTTTTT. Protein: CASSWTGIDGELFF.